This entry features one TCR beta chain sequence. This clone came up once. Its antigen is currently not known. No much larger clonotype is one base removed from it; base qualities were not supplied. The source of the sample is a study of T cell clones after liver transplantation (dated by TCRdb to between 2018 and 2020). General notes on the study: The samples were obtained from ITN030ST, a randomized trial that attempted immunosuppression withdrawal within 2 years after liver transplantation. Donor-reactive T cell clones were identified using TCRbeta sequencing after a pre-transplant mixed lymphocyte reaction and were then followed in post-transplant blood. As an antigen-independent comparator for the donor-reactive sequences, third party-reactive TCRbeta sequences from pre-transplant MLRs were identified as well. Of the eight recipients, a few were HCV-positive, while the remaining recipients had been transplanted for non-autoimmune, non-viral indications. Subjects received no induction therapy and standard immunosuppression until randomization at 12-24 months post-transplant. Tolerance was defined as complete immunosuppression withdrawal for at least one year with no rise in liver enzymes beyond twice the upper limit of normal. Blood samples were collected pre-transplant, then pre-randomization ahead of withdrawal, and finally post-randomization once withdrawal had either been completed or failed. The studied cohort comprised 8 liver transplant recipients, 3 classified as tolerant and 5 as non-tolerant.

What the research found in general, with its limitations: When repertoire turnover was taken into account, detection of donor-reactive sequences was significantly reduced in 7 of 8 subjects for CD4 and in 8 of 8 subjects for CD8. In most of the 8 subjects, circulating donor-reactive CD4 TCRbeta sequences decreased significantly after transplant, regardless of tolerance or HCV status. The decline in donor-reactive sequences exceeded the decline in third party-reactive sequences, suggesting partial antigen-specific deletion that was unrelated to withdrawal success. Because of small, heterogeneous patient numbers and non-standardized post-transplant time points, the conclusions were only preliminary. Because no allograft tissue specimens were available, donor-reactive T cells may have migrated into the graft instead of being deleted. In a couple of subjects, low numbers of available donor cells limited the measurable donor-reactive repertoire.

CDR1 is given as SGHRS and CDR2 as YFSETQ, both from the germline V gene. Here V drops 4 bases and J drops 5 bases, and the junction holds 10 bases not matched to any gene. Measured from the cysteine to the phenylalanine, the CDR3 is 15 residues long. Only the CDR3 region is kept as DNA, spanning 45 bases read in frame from base 1. Using immunoSEQ, frozen genomic DNA was subjected to high-throughput TCRbeta CDR3 sequencing, a process that included PCR amplification, mapping, bias correction and internal controls. In the original analysis: Productive rearrangements were retained, and unique TCRbeta sequences were defined by the CDR3 nucleotide sequence together with the V and J gene. For a sequence to be called donor-reactive, it needed a frequency of at least 0.01% and at least 5-fold expansion in CFSE-low cells compared with unstimulated pre-transplant cells. Minimum frequency thresholds were set for each subject based on the unstimulated sample with the lowest template count, ensuring at least 90% detection power. Jensen-Shannon divergence between the top 1000 TCRbeta sequences after and before transplant was used to measure repertoire turnover. Changes in detection of donor-reactive sequences were tested with two-sided Fisher's exact tests. The table was pulled from immuneACCESS by TCRdb, which kept in-frame rearrangements only. Such tables lose some clones; where checked, under half of the loss comes from unresolved V genes, and the rest has no known cause. The DNA gave D and trimming, while V, J and clone size come from that table. Present in this sample are 65,000 to 85,000 clones, 84% of which were seen just once. 2% to 2.5% of the sample is held by the ten biggest clonotypes.

Thawed unstimulated PBMCs were stained for CD3, CD4 and CD8 and FACS-sorted into CD3+CD4+ and CD3+CD8+ populations. All 8 studied subjects were randomized to immunosuppression withdrawal. The Qiagen DNeasy Blood and Tissue Kit was used to isolate genomic DNA. The clonotype comes from a human patient who received a liver transplant. The graft donor may be the source of some T cells after a transplant. This chain joins TRBV5-1 to TRBJ2-7; 9 of the junction bases match TRBD1. This material consisted of CD4+ T cells from blood, taken about 50 months after liver transplant. The CDR3 amino acid sequence is: CASSTGDRALHEQYF. The nucleotide sequence is TGCGCCAGCAGCACGGGGGACAGGGCGTTACACGAGCAGTACTTC.